A selection of T cell receptor beta chains follows, all from one sample in a study of blood T cells in healthy people across ages. TCRdb independently ran MiXCR on the 5' RACE reads; one entry per CDR3 protein. The table includes around 710,000 distinct CDR3 sequences, around 46% detected once. The specimen was blood. These TCRs come from a woman aged 55 to 70 in good health. Both conserved end residues are part of each CDR3. The D gene is left open where the match is weak. A clone size is listed for some rows: how often the clone was seen (once, few, many), or a class if it is expanded.

CASSRQESYEQYF,TGTGCCAGCAGTCGGCAGGAAAGCTACGAGCAGTACTTC,NA,TRBJ2-7,NA,TRBV6-6
CASRSPAGYNSPLHF,TGTGCCAGCAGGAGCCCGGCAGGGTACAATTCACCCCTCCACTTT,NA,TRBJ1-6,NA,TRBV27
CASSLRDRQETQYF,TGTGCCAGCAGCCTAAGGGACAGACAAGAGACCCAGTACTTC,TRBD1,TRBJ2-5,many,TRBV7-2
CASSSRDYPYEQYF,TGCGCCAGCAGCTCCCGGGACTATCCCTACGAGCAGTACTTC,TRBD2,TRBJ2-7,NA,TRBV5-1
CASSRGVYGSPLHF,TGTGCCAGTAGTAGGGGGGTTTACGGTTCACCCCTCCACTTT,NA,TRBJ1-6,NA,TRBV19
CAISATGAEGEQYF,TGTGCCATCAGCGCTACAGGGGCTGAGGGTGAGCAGTACTTC,TRBD1,TRBJ2-5,few,TRBV10-3
CASSEARGAGANVLTF,TGTGCCAGCAGTGAAGCAAGAGGGGCTGGGGCCAACGTCCTGACTTTC,NA,TRBJ2-6,NA,TRBV2
CAISEPLTGDTQYF,TGTGCCATCAGTGAGCCCCTGACAGGGGATACGCAGTATTTT,TRBD1,TRBJ2-3,few,TRBV10-3
CASIPSGSYEQYF,TGTGCCAGCATTCCCTCCGGGTCCTACGAGCAGTACTTC,NA,TRBJ2-7,few,TRBV7-2
CASSYRTGTGELFF,TGTGCCAGCAGTTACCGGACCGGCACCGGGGAGCTGTTTTTT,NA,TRBJ2-2,NA,TRBV6-5
CASSYQGGGAYEQYF,TGTGCCAGCAGTTATCAGGGGGGGGGAGCCTACGAGCAGTACTTC,NA,TRBJ2-7,many,TRBV12-3/TRBV12-4
CASSVGGLYQETQYF,TGTGCCAGCAGCGTCGGCGGACTTTACCAAGAGACCCAGTACTTC,NA,TRBJ2-5,NA,TRBV14
CASSPTLTGLKLFF,TGTGCCAGCAGCCCTACCCTGACAGGGTTGAAACTGTTTTTT,TRBD1,TRBJ1-4,NA,TRBV3-1
CASSLDLPSGGNEQFF,TGCGCCAGCAGCTTGGATCTGCCTAGCGGGGGCAATGAGCAGTTCTTC,TRBD2,TRBJ2-1,NA,TRBV5-1
CASSLRDGGYDSWEQYF,TGCGCCAGCAGCTTGAGGGACGGCGGATACGATAGTTGGGAGCAGTACTTC,NA,TRBJ2-7,NA,TRBV5-1
CSVEEPGQKETQYF,TGCAGCGTTGAAGAACCCGGACAGAAAGAGACCCAGTACTTC,NA,TRBJ2-5,NA,TRBV29-1
CASKPGQGGHQPQHF,TGTGCCAGCAAGCCGGGACAGGGGGGCCATCAGCCCCAGCATTTT,TRBD1,TRBJ1-5,NA,TRBV27
CASSSSDGESYNEQFF,TGTGCCAGCAGCAGTTCGGACGGGGAATCCTACAATGAGCAGTTCTTC,NA,TRBJ2-1,NA,TRBV5-5
CAWSVPGVNEKLFF,TGTGCCTGGAGTGTGCCCGGAGTTAATGAAAAACTGTTTTTT,NA,TRBJ1-4,once,TRBV30
CASSVGGYQETQYF,TGTGCCAGCAGTGTAGGGGGTTACCAAGAGACCCAGTACTTC,NA,TRBJ2-5,NA,TRBV27
CASSYGQGMFNEQFF,TGTGCTAGCAGCTACGGACAGGGGATGTTTAATGAGCAGTTCTTC,TRBD1,TRBJ2-1,NA,TRBV7-7
CASSQRQRDEKLFF,TGTGCCAGCAGCCAGAGGCAGAGGGATGAAAAACTGTTTTTT,NA,TRBJ1-4,once,TRBV3-1
CASSTQGNEKLFF,TGTGCCAGCAGTACTCAGGGTAATGAAAAACTGTTTTTT,NA,TRBJ1-4,few,TRBV12-3/TRBV12-4
CSVVGPGTGNIQYF,TGCAGCGTGGTAGGTCCAGGGACCGGGAACATTCAGTACTTC,NA,TRBJ2-4,NA,TRBV29-1
CASREGTGTLSIQYF,TGCGCCAGCAGAGAGGGGACCGGGACACTGAGCATTCAGTACTTC,NA,TRBJ2-4,NA,TRBV2
CSATFRDKNSPLHF,TGCAGTGCTACATTCAGGGACAAGAATTCACCCCTCCACTTT,NA,TRBJ1-6,NA,TRBV20-1
CSGDRDYGYTF,TGCAGCGGGGACAGAGACTATGGCTACACCTTC,TRBD1,TRBJ1-2,many,TRBV29-1
CASSLGGKGQETQYF,TGTGCCAGCAGTTTAGGGGGGAAGGGCCAAGAGACCCAGTACTTC,NA,TRBJ2-5,NA,TRBV12-3/TRBV12-4
CASSPKGEEGEQFF,TGTGCCAGCAGTCCCAAGGGAGAGGAGGGGGAGCAGTTCTTC,NA,TRBJ2-1,NA,TRBV12-3/TRBV12-4
CASSEGRDGYTF,TGTGCCAGCAGTGAAGGGCGAGATGGCTACACCTTC,NA,TRBJ1-2,many,TRBV2
CASSLRTAAYEQYF,TGTGCCAGCAGTTTAAGGACAGCTGCCTACGAGCAGTACTTC,NA,TRBJ2-7,NA,TRBV28
CSAQDGTSGGIYNEQFF,TGCAGTGCCCAAGACGGGACTAGCGGGGGGATATACAATGAGCAGTTCTTC,TRBD2,TRBJ2-1,NA,TRBV20-1
CASSQDQDTNQPQHF,TGCGCCAGCAGCCAAGATCAGGACACTAATCAGCCCCAGCATTTT,NA,TRBJ1-5,NA,TRBV4-3
CASSRIRDSEKLFF,TGTGCCAGCAGCCGGATTCGAGACAGTGAAAAACTGTTTTTT,NA,TRBJ1-4,NA,TRBV7-2
CASSLNQGNEAFF,TGTGCCAGCAGTCTAAATCAGGGAAATGAAGCTTTCTTT,NA,TRBJ1-1,few,TRBV28
CASSSHTGSYNEQFF,TGTGCCAGCAGTTCACACACGGGCTCCTACAATGAGCAGTTCTTC,NA,TRBJ2-1,few,TRBV12-3/TRBV12-4
CASKKTSGVLTDTQYF,TGTGCCAGCAAAAAGACTAGCGGGGTGCTCACAGATACGCAGTATTTT,TRBD2,TRBJ2-3,NA,TRBV27
CSARDPTGASEQYF,TGCAGTGCTAGAGATCCCACAGGGGCCTCCGAGCAGTACTTC,TRBD1,TRBJ2-7,many,TRBV20-1
CSAIQGLADYEQYF,TGCAGTGCTATTCAGGGCCTCGCCGACTACGAGCAGTACTTC,NA,TRBJ2-7,NA,TRBV20-1
CASSPGGLAGGGETQYF,TGTGCCAGCAGCCCGGGGGGACTAGCGGGAGGGGGTGAGACCCAGTACTTC,TRBD2,TRBJ2-5,NA,TRBV7-2
CASTLLVGGSYNEQFF,TGTGCCAGCACCTTACTAGTTGGGGGGTCCTACAATGAGCAGTTCTTC,NA,TRBJ2-1,few,TRBV12-3/TRBV12-4
CAIKAGGADTQYF,TGTGCCATCAAGGCGGGAGGGGCAGATACGCAGTATTTT,TRBD2,TRBJ2-3,NA,TRBV10-3
CASRPSGSLETQYF,TGTGCCAGCAGACCTAGCGGGAGTTTAGAGACCCAGTACTTC,TRBD2,TRBJ2-5,few,TRBV6-5
CASSFYRGANEQFF,TGTGCCAGCAGCTTTTATCGGGGAGCCAATGAGCAGTTCTTC,NA,TRBJ2-1,many,TRBV5-6
CASERGGDTDTQYF,TGTGCCAGCGAAAGGGGAGGGGACACAGATACGCAGTATTTT,TRBD2,TRBJ2-3,NA,TRBV28
CASSEYGGPGDTQYF,TGCGCCAGCAGTGAGTACGGGGGGCCTGGAGATACGCAGTATTTT,NA,TRBJ2-3,NA,TRBV10-1
CASSSQGLSTDTQYF,TGTGCCAGCAGCTCCCAGGGACTCAGCACAGATACGCAGTATTTT,NA,TRBJ2-3,NA,TRBV7-2
CASRLGGDYGYTF,TGTGCCAGCAGGCTGGGGGGGGACTATGGCTACACCTTC,NA,TRBJ1-2,NA,TRBV12-3/TRBV12-4
CSADAGTRVGNEQFF,TGCAGTGCTGACGCCGGGACTAGAGTCGGCAATGAGCAGTTCTTC,TRBD2,TRBJ2-1,NA,TRBV20-1
CASSLWGIEFF,TGTGCCAGCAGCTTATGGGGGATCGAGTTCTTC,NA,TRBJ2-1,NA,TRBV7-9
CTSSLQRNGYTF,TGTACCAGCAGCTTACAGCGGAATGGCTACACCTTC,NA,TRBJ1-2,once,TRBV5-6
CASSGQTGYTDTQYF,TGTGCCAGCAGCGGGCAGACAGGCTACACAGATACGCAGTATTTT,NA,TRBJ2-3,NA,TRBV25-1
CASSPTSLPGELFF,TGTGCCAGCAGCCCCACTAGCCTCCCCGGGGAGCTGTTTTTT,NA,TRBJ2-2,few,TRBV6-2/TRBV6-3